One sample yielded the 10 T cell receptor beta chains listed below, sequenced in a study of T cells in women clearing cervical HPV infection. Assay used: immunoSEQ multiplex PCR; TCRdb lists only in-frame clones, some missing. This sample carries 30,000 to 45,000 clones, with 1.7% going to the ten biggest clones. What was sequenced was blood buffy coat. The receptor source for this set is a woman between 18 and 70 years old with a cervical HPV16 infection that either progressed to CIN3+ or cleared (not recorded which).

Points on this clone: The read is 3 residues too short to cover the CDR3 end, so that end is filled in from the germline J gene. The V gene is TRBV2, the J gene TRBJ1-6; D is unresolved. This CDR3 contains 14 residues. CDR1 is SNHLY, CDR2 FYNNEI, per germline. CDR3 amino acids: CASSPNKIPRALHF. The covered CDR3 bases are TGTGCCAGCAGTCCCAATAAAATACCACGGGCC.

In regard to this clone: Read sequence stops 3 residues before the CDR3 end, and the germline J gene provides the missing end. This chain joins TRBV30 and TRBJ2-2, with a weak D call TRBD1 (5 bases). V lost 0 bases to trimming and J lost 5 bases, with 13 bases between them. The CDR3 totals 15 residues. Germline CDR1 and CDR2: GTSNPN and SVGIG (reference sequence). CDR3 DNA, as far as it was read: TGTGCCTGGAGTGTAAGGGGTACAGAGACCGGGGAG. The encoded protein is CAWSVRGTETGE. The whole CDR3 sequence is CAWSVRGTETGELFF.

As concerns this clone: The sequenced fragment ends 3 residues before the CDR3 boundary, so the rest is inferred from the germline J gene. The chain joins TRBV20-1 to TRBJ2-7; the D call may be TRBD1 or TRBD2 (6 bases each). Trimming cost V 1 base and J 6 bases, with 10 bases left between them. Germline CDR1 is DFQATT and CDR2 is SNEGSKA (reference sequence). CDR3 length: 12 amino acids. The part of the CDR3 DNA that was read is TGCAGTGCTAGAGTGGAGGGGGTCGAG. Translated: CSARVEGVE. The CDR3 in its entirety is CSARVEGVEQYF.

About this clone itself: With the read ending 3 residues before the CDR3 end, the germline J gene is used to fill in that end. The rearrangement links TRBV30 to TRBJ2-5, with TRBD2 matching over 8 bases. Germline values: CDR1 GTSNPN, CDR2 SVGIG (reference sequence). CDR3 length equals 16 residues. J was trimmed by 3 bases and V by 2 bases; bases with no gene match: 11. The CDR3 bases that were read are TGTGCCTGGAGTACCGGTTACGGGGGGGCAGAAGAGACC. Translating it yields CAWSTGYGGAEET. The whole CDR3 sequence is CAWSTGYGGAEETQYF.

In the case of this clone: The read comes to an end 3 residues before the CDR3 does, leaving the germline J gene to fill in the end. The chain is built from TRBV11-2 and TRBJ2-7; TRBD1 might be the D (6 bases). The V gene's germline CDR1 is SGHAT and CDR2 FQNNGV. Trimming removed 5 bases from V and 0 bases from J, with 14 bases in between. This CDR3 spans 15 amino acids. This CDR3 reads CASSVDSLSSYEQYF. CDR3 DNA, as far as it was read: TGTGCCAGCAGCGTGGACAGTCTTAGCTCCTACGAG.

With regard to this clone: Read data end 3 residues before the CDR3 end; the end is taken from the germline J gene. The rearrangement links TRBV19 to TRBJ2-7, with 9 positions matching TRBD1. J was trimmed by 5 bases and V by 3 bases; bases with no gene match: 2. CDR3 length: 13 residues. CDR1 is LNHDA and CDR2 is SQIVND in the germline V gene (reference sequence). CDR3 sequence reads: CASSITGGHEQYF. The DNA read from the CDR3 is TGTGCCAGTAGTATTACAGGGGGCCACGAG.

Points on this clone: Read sequence stops 3 residues before the CDR3 end, and the germline J gene provides the missing end. The chain uses TRBV12-3 or TRBV12-4 and TRBJ2-3, with no clear D. The ends were cut back, 6 bases at V and 2 bases at J, with 15 bases in the middle. CDR3 length equals 15 residues. The part of the CDR3 DNA that was read is TGTGCCAGCAGCCCCCCCGACTGGTACACAGATACG. This encodes CASSPPDWYTDT. The full CDR3 is CASSPPDWYTDTQYF.

As concerns this clone: The junction departs from germline at one end; a sequencing error may be responsible. From the germline J gene comes the end of the CDR3, since the read stops 3 residues before it. The chain couples TRBV7-7 to TRBJ2-2, with 7 bases identical to TRBD2. The CDR3 extends over 14 amino acids. CDR1 is SSHAT, CDR2 FNYEAQ, per germline (reference sequence). The CDR3 region is CASSPTGGVGELFF. The CDR3 bases that were read are TGTGCTAGCAGCCCGACGGGGGGTGTCGGGGAG.

About this clone: The sequenced fragment ends 3 residues before the CDR3 boundary, so the rest is inferred from the germline J gene. The rearrangement links TRBV6-2 or TRBV6-3 to TRBJ2-2; a possible D gene is TRBD1 (5 bases). From germline, CDR1 is MNHEY and CDR2 SVGEGT. The CDR3 sequence is 14 residues long. CDR3 loop: CASSYSSGANVLFF. The part of the CDR3 DNA that was read is TGTGCCAGCAGTTACAGCTCTGGGGCCAACGTG.

On this clone itself: The read terminates 3 residues ahead of where the CDR3 ends, so the germline J gene completes it. The chain uses TRBV6-1 and TRBJ2-7; D is ambiguous. CDR3 length: 13 amino acids. Germline V gives CDR1 MNHNS, CDR2 SASEGT. The V end lost 0 bases, the J end lost 4 bases, and 7 bases lay between the germline ends. The sequenced part of the CDR3 DNA is TGTGCCAGCAGTGAAGCGGAAGGGTACGAG. This codes for CASSEAEGYE. Given in full, the CDR3 is CASSEAEGYEQYF.